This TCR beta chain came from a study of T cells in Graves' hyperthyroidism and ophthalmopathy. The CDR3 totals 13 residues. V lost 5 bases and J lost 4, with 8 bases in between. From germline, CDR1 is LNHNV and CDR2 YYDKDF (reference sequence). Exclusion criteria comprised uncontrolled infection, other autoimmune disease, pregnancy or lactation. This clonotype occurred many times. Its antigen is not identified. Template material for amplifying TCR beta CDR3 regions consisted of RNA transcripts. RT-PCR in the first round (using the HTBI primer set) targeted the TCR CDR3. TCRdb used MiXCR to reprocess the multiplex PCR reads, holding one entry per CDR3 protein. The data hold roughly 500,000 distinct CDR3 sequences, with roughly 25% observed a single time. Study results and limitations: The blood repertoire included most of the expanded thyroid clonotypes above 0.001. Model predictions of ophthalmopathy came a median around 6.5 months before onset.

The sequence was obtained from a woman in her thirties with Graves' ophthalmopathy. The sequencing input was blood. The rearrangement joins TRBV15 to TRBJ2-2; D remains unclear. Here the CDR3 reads CATSVGPTGELFF. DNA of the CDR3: TGTGCCACCAGCGTGGGTCCCACCGGGGAGCTGTTTTTT. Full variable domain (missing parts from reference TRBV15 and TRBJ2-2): DAMVIQNPRYQVTQFGKPVTLSCSQTLNHNVMYWYQQKSSQAPKLLFHYYDKDFNNEADTPDNFQSRRPNTSFCFLDIRSPGLGDTAMYLCATSVGPTGELFFGEGSRLTVL.